The 8 T cell receptor beta chains below all came from one sample that was sequenced in a study of identical twins. TCRdb re-called the 5' RACE reads through MiXCR, storing one row per CDR3 protein. The table records 250,000 to 300,000 distinct CDR3 sequences, roughly 9.7% of them present only once. These same records also appear under a second study, on yellow fever vaccine responses in identical twins.

Sequences were obtained from CD8+ T cells sorted from blood. The receptors derive from a woman aged 18-35 years in good health.

In this sample, this clonotype turned up a few times. The rearrangement links TRBV27 to TRBJ2-7, with 11 bases aligning to TRBD2. CDR3 size: 16 residues. Trimming took 3 bases from V and 6 from J; bases not matched to a gene: 10. Germline CDR1 is MNHEY and CDR2 is SMNVEV (reference sequence). This chain's CDR3 is CASSFRTSGSLFEQYF. In DNA form, the CDR3 reads TGTGCCAGCAGTTTCCGTACTAGCGGGAGTTTATTCGAGCAGTACTTC.

This clonotype has a count of ten or more. V usage is TRBV29-1 and J usage is TRBJ2-7; weak D call: TRBD1 (6 bases). The CDR3 extends over 14 amino acids. Germline CDR1 is SQVTM and CDR2 is ANQGSEA. The ends were cut back, 1 base at V and 2 bases at J, with 12 bases in the middle. The CDR3 is CSVEAPGETYEQYF. For the CDR3, the DNA is TGCAGCGTTGAAGCCCCAGGGGAAACCTACGAGCAGTACTTC.

The gene calls are TRBV5-1 and TRBJ1-1, with 8 bases matching TRBD1. CDR1 is SGHRS and CDR2 is YFSETQ in the germline V gene. V shed 4 bases, J shed 0 bases, and the junction held 5 bases outside the gene matches. The CDR3 spans 15 residues. DNA of the CDR3: TGCGCCAGCAGCGAAGGACAGGGCCTGAACACTGAAGCTTTCTTT. This translates into CASSEGQGLNTEAFF. Full variable domain (outside the CDR3, taken from reference TRBV5-1 and TRBJ1-1): KAGVTQTPRYLIKTRGQQVTLSCSPISGHRSVSWYQQTPGQGLQFLFEYFSETQRNKGNFPGRFSGRQFSNSRSEMNVSTLELGDSALYLCASSEGQGLNTEAFFGQGTRLTVV.

There are a few counts of this clonotype. The chain couples TRBV6-2 or TRBV6-3 to TRBJ2-2, with D hard to call. This CDR3 contains 16 residues. The V gene lost 0 bases and the J gene lost 0 bases, with 8 bases spanning the gap. Germline V CDR1 and CDR2: MNHEY, SVGEGT. DNA for the CDR3: TGTGCCAGCAGTTACTCGGCCAGCGCGAACACCGGGGAGCTGTTTTTT. Its translation is CASSYSASANTGELFF.

V gene TRBV10-3 combines with J gene TRBJ2-7; the match to TRBD2 covers 10 bases. V shed 2 bases and J 2 bases; nucleotides not matched to a gene: 9. Per the germline V gene, CDR1 is ENHRY and CDR2 is SYGVKD. CDR3 length equals 17 residues. CDR3 sequence (DNA): TGTGCCATCAGTGAGATCGCCAGCGGGGGGGCCCCCTACGAGCAGTACTTC. It translates to CAISEIASGGAPYEQYF.

The chain has TRBV2 and TRBJ2-7; D is undetermined. The CDR3 loop spans 13 amino acids. Germline-derived CDR1 and CDR2 are SNHLY and FYNNEI. Trimming cost V 4 bases and J 3 bases, with 10 bases left between them. CDR3 in amino acids: CASSARDIYEQYF. Here the CDR3 DNA reads TGTGCCAGCAGTGCCCGCGACATCTACGAGCAGTACTTC.

V usage is TRBV24-1 and J usage is TRBJ2-2; 12 bases agree with TRBD2. Per the germline V gene, CDR1 is KGHDR and CDR2 is SFDVKD. V lost 0 bases, J lost 0 bases, and 1 base stayed unmatched. The CDR3 runs to 18 residues. CDR3 nucleotides: TGTGCCACCAGTGATTTGACTAGCGGGAGGTCGAACACCGGGGAGCTGTTTTTT. Amino acid sequence: CATSDLTSGRSNTGELFF.

This chain connects TRBV29-1 to TRBJ2-7; 7 positions match TRBD1. Germline values: CDR1 SQVTM, CDR2 ANQGSEA. With 5 bases clipped from V and 2 bases from J, the junction kept 3 bases outside the gene matches. The CDR3 totals 12 residues. CDR3 loop: CSVQTGPYEQYF. DNA for the CDR3: TGCAGCGTTCAGACAGGGCCCTACGAGCAGTACTTC.